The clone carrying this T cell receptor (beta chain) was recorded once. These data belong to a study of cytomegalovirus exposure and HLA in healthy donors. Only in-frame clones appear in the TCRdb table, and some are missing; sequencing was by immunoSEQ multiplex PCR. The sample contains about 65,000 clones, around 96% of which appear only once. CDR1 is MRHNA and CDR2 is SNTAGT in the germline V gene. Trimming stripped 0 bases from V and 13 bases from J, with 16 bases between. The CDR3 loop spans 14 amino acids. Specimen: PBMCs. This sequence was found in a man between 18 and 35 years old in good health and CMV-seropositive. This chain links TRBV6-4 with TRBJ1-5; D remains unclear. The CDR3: CASSDSIRRAVQHF. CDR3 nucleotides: TGTGCCAGCAGTGACTCGATTAGGAGGGCAGTGCAGCATTTT.